What follows are 32 T cell receptor beta chains derived from one specimen sequenced in a study of cytomegalovirus exposure and HLA in healthy donors. The primer mix had 60 Vbeta and 13 Jbeta primers. Clones were read by immunoSEQ multiplex PCR, and TCRdb kept only the in-frame ones, dropping some. Here the sample spans some 140,000 clones, 75% to 80% being singletons. Sequencing was carried out using PBMCs. The receptors here all came from a male donor in good health and CMV-seronegative.

The V and J genes are TRBV5-6 and TRBJ2-1; D not certain. This CDR3 has 15 amino acids. V was clipped by 0 bases and J by 8 bases, with 15 bases between them. Germline V gene data show CDR1 as SGHDT and CDR2 as YYEEEE. CDR3 nucleotides: TGTGCCAGCAGCTTGGAGTTTGACAAATGGGATGAGCAGTTCTTC. It is translated as CASSLEFDKWDEQFF.

The chain uses TRBV30 and TRBJ1-5, with 7 bases identical to TRBD1. The CDR3 is made up of 13 amino acids. CDR1 GTSNPN and CDR2 SVGIG come from the germline V gene (reference sequence). Germline trimming cut 5 bases from V and 5 bases from J; bases unmatched to any gene: 6. In nucleotides, the CDR3 is TGTGCCTGGTCGACAGGGCCCGATCAGCCCCAGCATTTT. Translated: CAWSTGPDQPQHF.

V usage is TRBV7-9 and J usage is TRBJ1-4; 9 bases map to TRBD1. V lost 2 bases and J lost 8; bases outside the gene matches: 6. In germline, CDR1 is SEHNR, CDR2 FQNEAQ (reference sequence). The CDR3 runs 15 residues. CDR3 coding DNA: TGTGCCAGCAGCTTATGGGACAGGGAGAGGGAAAAACTGTTTTTT. Its protein product is CASSLWDREREKLFF.

V is TRBV19 and J is TRBJ2-2, with 7 bases matching TRBD1. Germline V CDR1 and CDR2: LNHDA, SQIVND (reference sequence). This CDR3 has 15 amino acids. With V trimmed by 11 bases and J by 0 bases, 9 bases remained unmatched. The CDR3 here is CASKGGQSNTGELFF. CDR3 nucleotides: TGTGCCTCAAAAGGGGGACAGTCGAACACCGGGGAGCTGTTTTTT.

In DNA, the CDR3 is TGTGCCAGCAGCGCCTATCTAGAAGAAAAACTGTTTTTT. Protein sequence: CASSAYLEEKLFF. The J gene is TRBJ1-4, the V gene TRBV7-2; D remains unclear. The CDR3 sequence is 13 residues long. The germline V and J ends were trimmed by 5 bases and 8 bases, with 12 bases remaining between them. The germline CDR1 and CDR2 sequences are SGHTA and FQGNSA.

The gene calls are TRBV18 and TRBJ1-2; 7 nucleotides match TRBD1. Germline V gives CDR1 KGHSH, CDR2 LQKENI. The length of the CDR3 is 14 residues. Germline trimming cut 4 bases from V and 7 bases from J; bases unmatched to any gene: 9. CDR3 sequence (DNA): TGTGCCAGCTCACACCGCCAAGACAGGGCTGGCTACACCTTC. Amino acids: CASSHRQDRAGYTF.

This rearrangement joins TRBV11-2 to TRBJ1-5; TRBD1 agrees at 7 bases. This CDR3 is 15 amino acids long. CDR1 and CDR2 from the germline V gene are SGHAT and FQNNGV. The V gene end was trimmed by 0 bases and the J gene end by 5 bases; junction bases not matched to a gene: 4. CDR3 DNA: TGTGCCAGCAGCTTAGATTGGCAGGGGGATCAGCCCCAGCATTTT. This sequence encodes CASSLDWQGDQPQHF. Combining the CDR3 with reference TRBV11-2 and TRBJ1-5 gives the whole variable domain EAGVAQSPRYKIIEKRQSVAFWCNPISGHATLYWYQQILGQGPKLLIQFQNNGVVDDSQLPKDRFSAERLKGVDSTLKIQPAKLEDSAVYLCASSLDWQGDQPQHFGDGTRLSIL.

CDR3 loop: CASSQQGDRDGIQYF. The CDR3, as DNA: TGTGCCAGCTCCCAGCAAGGGGACAGGGATGGCATTCAGTACTTC. The chain recombines TRBV18 with TRBJ2-4, with 9 nucleotides matching TRBD1. Germline assignment: CDR1 KGHSH and CDR2 LQKENI. Trimming removed 6 bases from V and 9 bases from J; junction bases left unmatched: 12. The CDR3 consists of 15 residues.

The chain combines TRBV4-3 with TRBJ2-7; D not certain. The CDR3 is made up of 16 amino acids. V was shortened by 1 base and J by 2 bases, with 15 bases between the two germline ends. Per germline, CDR1 LGHNA and CDR2 YSLEER. The CDR3 sequence: CASSQGPALGAYEQYF. DNA for the CDR3: TGCGCCAGCAGCCAAGGGCCCGCGCTAGGCGCCTACGAGCAGTACTTC.

The sample holds one count of this clone. V usage is TRBV2 and J usage is TRBJ1-5; 8 bases line up with TRBD1. V shed 5 bases, J shed 3 bases, and the junction held 3 bases outside the gene matches. This CDR3 has 14 residues. CDR1 is SNHLY, CDR2 FYNNEI, per germline. In DNA, the CDR3 is TGTGCCAGCAGTCAGGACAGGGTCAATCAGCCCCAGCATTTT. Its translation is CASSQDRVNQPQHF.

This clone was seen once. The V call is TRBV5-1, the J call TRBJ1-1, with D tentatively TRBD1 (5 bases). V was clipped by 5 bases and J by 2 bases, with 13 bases between them. Germline CDR1 and CDR2: SGHRS and YFSETQ. This CDR3 is 14 amino acids long. The CDR3 protein is CASRALDRNTEAFF. Written as DNA, the CDR3 is TGCGCCAGCAGAGCTTTAGACAGAAACACTGAAGCTTTCTTT.

The chain employs TRBV7-8 and TRBJ2-3; 13 positions agree with TRBD2. The CDR3 totals 16 residues. V lost 5 bases to trimming and J lost 2 bases; unmatched junction nucleotides: 4. Germline-derived CDR1 and CDR2 are SGHVS and FQNEAQ. Here the CDR3 reads CASSRLAGGNTDTQYF. The CDR3 DNA reads TGTGCCAGCAGCCGACTAGCGGGGGGTAACACAGATACGCAGTATTTT.

This clone has a handful of counts. V is TRBV7-9 and J is TRBJ2-6; D is undetermined. Germline V gene data show CDR1 as SEHNR and CDR2 as FQNEAQ (reference sequence). The V end lost 4 bases, the J end lost 0 bases, and 7 bases lay between the germline ends. This CDR3 is 15 amino acids long. The CDR3 is CASSSADSGANVLTF. The DNA of the CDR3 is TGTGCCAGCAGCTCTGCGGACTCTGGGGCCAACGTCCTGACTTTC.

The chain recombines TRBV4-3 with TRBJ2-7; D is possibly TRBD1 (6 bases). Trimming removed 0 bases from V and 2 bases from J, with 14 bases in between. The CDR3 has 16 amino acids. CDR1 and CDR2 (germline): LGHNA, YSLEER. The CDR3 DNA follows: TGCGCCAGCAGCCAAGAGGCGACAGGAAGCGCCTACGAGCAGTACTTC. Amino acid sequence: CASSQEATGSAYEQYF.

This chain connects TRBV7-2 to TRBJ2-5; weak D call: TRBD1 (6 bases). Germline CDR1 is SGHTA and CDR2 is FQGNSA. The CDR3 is 14 residues long. Trimming stripped 1 base from V and 3 bases from J, with 9 bases between. CDR3 amino acids: CASSLGTAKETQYF. Here the CDR3 DNA reads TGTGCCAGCAGCTTAGGGACAGCTAAAGAGACCCAGTACTTC.

Concerning this clone itself: Within the sample, other DNA sequences also encode this same CDR3. The CDR3 protein is CASSENRDTDTQYF. The CDR3 coding sequence is TGTGCCAGCAGTGAAAACAGAGACACAGATACGCAGTATTTT. The rearrangement links TRBV2 to TRBJ2-3, with unresolved D. Trimming removed 2 bases from V and 2 bases from J, with 8 bases in between. Looked up from germline, CDR1 is SNHLY and CDR2 is FYNNEI. This CDR3 comprises 14 residues.

The V call is TRBV5-6, the J call TRBJ1-5, with 8 bases aligning to TRBD1. Looked up from germline, CDR1 is SGHDT and CDR2 is YYEEEE. V shed 2 bases and J 6 bases; nucleotides not matched to a gene: 4. The CDR3 consists of 14 residues. CDR3 sequence: CASSFGQGGQPQHF. CDR3 coding DNA: TGTGCCAGCAGCTTTGGACAGGGTGGTCAGCCCCAGCATTTT.

The gene calls are TRBV10-3 and TRBJ1-1, with D possibly TRBD1 on 6 matching bases. Germline CDR1 reads ENHRY; CDR2 reads SYGVKD. This CDR3 has 15 amino acids. Between the trimmed V and J ends, which lost 7 bases and 4 bases, there was a span of 19 bases. CDR3 DNA sequence: TGTGCCATCAAGGTTGGGGGCCCTTGGGGCACTGAAGCTTTCTTT. It encodes CAIKVGGPWGTEAFF.

This clone came up a few times. The chain is built from TRBV7-9 and TRBJ1-5; D unresolved. The V gene's germline CDR1 is SEHNR and CDR2 FQNEAQ (reference sequence). This CDR3 is 12 amino acids long. The V end lost 1 base, the J end lost 6 bases, and 4 bases lay between the germline ends. In nucleotides, the CDR3 is TGTGCCAGCAGCTTAGGTAGTCAGCCCCAGCATTTT. Protein: CASSLGSQPQHF.

CDR3 in amino acids: CASSVSGGFNEQFF. In DNA, the CDR3 is TGTGCCAGCAGCGTAAGCGGGGGTTTTAATGAGCAGTTCTTC. This chain links TRBV9 with TRBJ2-1, with 8 bases aligning to TRBD2. Germline V gene sequence: CDR1 SGDLS, CDR2 YYNGEE. This CDR3 spans 14 amino acids. The J segment lost 7 bases and the V segment lost 1 base, leaving 4 bases of the junction unmatched.

This chain links TRBV4-1 with TRBJ2-4; 7 nucleotides agree with TRBD2. The junction had 10 bases not matched to a gene; V was cut back by 3 bases and J by 8 bases. This CDR3 comprises 15 residues. The germline CDR1 and CDR2 sequences are MGHRA and YSYEKL. The CDR3 DNA reads TGCGCCAGCAGCCACCCCGGGGAGGGGACGGACATTCAGTACTTC. This sequence encodes CASSHPGEGTDIQYF.

The rearrangement links TRBV11-2 to TRBJ1-1; D unresolved. The V gene lost 1 base and the J gene lost 4 bases, with 10 bases spanning the gap. This CDR3 has 14 residues. CDR1 SGHAT and CDR2 FQNNGV come from the germline V gene. CDR3 amino acids: CASSLAGIATEAFF. CDR3 bases: TGTGCCAGCAGCTTAGCCGGGATCGCCACTGAAGCTTTCTTT.

The V and J genes are TRBV18 and TRBJ1-2; unclear D gene. In germline, CDR1 is KGHSH, CDR2 LQKENI. The CDR3 runs to 14 residues. Trimming stripped 4 bases from V and 0 bases from J, with 9 bases between. This CDR3 reads CASSHGSSNYGYTF. CDR3 coding DNA: TGTGCCAGCTCACACGGGAGTTCTAACTATGGCTACACCTTC.

The V and J genes are TRBV9 and TRBJ1-4; no firm D call. The length of the CDR3 is 15 residues. CDR1 and CDR2 (germline): SGDLS, YYNGEE. Trimming took 0 bases from V and 0 from J, leaving 6 bases between them. The chain's CDR3 is CASSVGSTTNEKLFF. The CDR3 DNA is TGTGCCAGCAGCGTAGGTTCTACAACTAATGAAAAACTGTTTTTT.

The CDR3 sequence is CASSYGGGPVPLHF. The CDR3 DNA reads TGTGCCAGCAGTTACGGGGGAGGACCTGTCCCCCTCCACTTT. The rearrangement links TRBV6-6 to TRBJ1-6; D possibly corresponds to TRBD1 (5 bases). V lost 2 bases, J lost 13 bases, and 15 bases lay in between. Germline V gene lookup returns CDR1 MNHNY and CDR2 SVGAGI (reference sequence). This CDR3 has 14 residues.

Note on this clone: Additional DNA sequences in this sample encode the identical CDR3. In DNA form, the CDR3 reads TGTGCCAGCAGCCAAGAGGGACAGGGGTCTGGCTACACCTTC. Translation gives CASSQEGQGSGYTF. The chain carries TRBV4-2 and TRBJ1-2; 10 bases align to TRBD1. Germline-derived CDR1 and CDR2 are LGHNA and YNFKEQ. The ends lost 0 bases at V and 7 bases at J; junction bases unmatched: 2. This CDR3 contains 14 residues.

Regarding this clone: Germline is not matched at one junction end, which may reflect a read error. The chain has TRBV7-9 and TRBJ2-1; possible D gene TRBD1, 5 bases. This CDR3 contains 12 residues. The V gene's germline CDR1 is SEHNR and CDR2 FQNEAQ (reference sequence). The CDR3 region has the DNA TGTGCCAGCAGCTCTGCAGAGAGTCCAGGGATCTTC. Translating gives CASSSAESPGIF.

The chain links TRBV10-3 to TRBJ1-2; D gene ambiguous. Trimming took 4 bases from V and 6 from J, leaving 9 bases between them. CDR3 length: 12 residues. Germline V gives CDR1 ENHRY, CDR2 SYGVKD. The CDR3, as DNA: TGTGCCATCAGTGGGGCAGATCATGGCTACACCTTC. Encoded protein: CAISGADHGYTF.

This rearrangement joins TRBV7-9 to TRBJ1-2, with 7 bases matching TRBD1. V lost 0 bases and J lost 8; bases outside the gene matches: 6. There are 14 residues in the CDR3. Germline CDR1 is SEHNR and CDR2 is FQNEAQ (reference sequence). CDR3 in amino acids: CASSLADRWGGYTF. The CDR3 DNA sequence: TGTGCCAGCAGCTTAGCGGACAGGTGGGGAGGCTACACCTTC.

To note about this clone: The sample holds other DNA sequences that translate to the same CDR3. The CDR3 sequence is CASSLRGEKLFF. The CDR3 coding sequence is TGTGCCAGCAGCTTGAGGGGAGAAAAACTGTTTTTT. The J gene is TRBJ1-4, the V gene TRBV5-4, with D possibly TRBD1 on 5 matching bases. Trimming removed 1 base at V and 8 bases at J, with 6 bases between. The germline gives CDR1 SGHNT, CDR2 YYREEE (reference sequence). The CDR3 has 12 amino acids. The complete variable domain, with remaining parts taken from reference TRBV5-4 and TRBJ1-4, reads ETGVTQSPTHLIKTRGQQVTLRCSSQSGHNTVSWYQQALGQGPQFIFQYYREEENGRGNFPPRFSGLQFPNYSSELNVNALELDDSALYLCASSLRGEKLFFGSGTQLSVL.

The rearrangement joins TRBV19 to TRBJ2-7; 10 bases agree with TRBD1. With 3 bases clipped from V and 3 bases from J, the junction kept 2 bases outside the gene matches. This CDR3 is built from 14 residues. Germline V gene data show CDR1 as LNHDA and CDR2 as SQIVND (reference sequence). Here the CDR3 reads CASSMTGGSYEQYF. CDR3 DNA: TGTGCCAGTAGTATGACAGGGGGCAGCTACGAGCAGTACTTC.

This clone was seen a handful of times. This chain connects TRBV19 to TRBJ2-3; perhaps TRBD1 as D (6 bases). This CDR3 spans 16 amino acids. Trimming shortened V by 6 bases and J by 1 base, and 17 bases separated the two germline ends. From germline, CDR1 is LNHDA and CDR2 SQIVND (reference sequence). CDR3 bases: TGTGCCAGTAGGTGGGGACACTCCCAGGGCACAGATACGCAGTATTTT. Encoded protein: CASRWGHSQGTDTQYF. The full variable domain, completed using reference TRBV19 and TRBJ2-3, is DGGITQSPKYLFRKEGQNVTLSCEQNLNHDAMYWYRQDPGQGLRLIYYSQIVNDFQKGDIAEGYSVSREKKESFPLTVTSAQKNPTAFYLCASRWGHSQGTDTQYFGPGTRLTVL.